The 5 T cell receptor beta chains in this list originate from one sample, sequenced in a study of blood T cells in healthy people across ages. PCR was performed a second time for roughly 7 to 11 cycles using a sample-barcoded 5' primer and a J-beta primer mix. TCRdb processed the 5' RACE reads anew with MiXCR; each CDR3 protein has one entry. The sample includes approximately 800,000 distinct CDR3 sequences, more than 55% of them seen just once. Sequences were obtained from blood. All receptors come from a man aged 40-49 years in good health.

The chain uses TRBV5-4 and TRBJ2-6; a weak D match, TRBD2 (6 bases). Germline V gives CDR1 SGHNT, CDR2 YYREEE (reference sequence). With 5 bases removed from V and 0 bases from J, the gap between germline ends came to 18 bases. CDR3 size: 18 residues. CDR3: CASRGPGDFTSGANVLTF. Here the CDR3 DNA reads TGTGCCAGCAGGGGCCCGGGAGACTTCACCTCTGGGGCCAACGTCCTGACTTTC.

The chain has TRBV6-1 and TRBJ2-7; 7 bases agree with TRBD2. The last part of the DNA fits TRBJ2-5 better; the J call may be wrong. This CDR3 has 18 residues. CDR1 is MNHNS, CDR2 SASEGT, per germline. The DNA for the CDR3 is TGTGCCAGCACCCACAGACTAGCAATTGGAGGGAGGCAAGAGACCCAGTACTTC. This codes for CASTHRLAIGGRQETQYF.

This clonotype was recorded a few times. The chain uses TRBV12-3 or TRBV12-4 and TRBJ2-1; D possibly corresponds to TRBD1 (6 bases). This CDR3 region has 14 residues. The V and J ends lost 7 bases and 1 base respectively, with 11 bases between them. This CDR3 reads CASTQGGSYNEQFF. CDR3 coding DNA: TGTGCCAGCACCCAAGGGGGTTCCTACAATGAGCAGTTCTTC.

In this sample, this clonotype turned up a few times. The V call is TRBV29-1, the J call TRBJ2-5, with D hard to call. The length of the CDR3 is 14 residues. CDR1 and CDR2 (germline): SQVTM, ANQGSEA. Trimming shortened V by 0 bases and J by 1 base, and 9 bases separated the two germline ends. The CDR3 region is CSVEDYATQETQYF. CDR3 coding DNA: TGCAGCGTTGAAGACTATGCTACCCAAGAGACCCAGTACTTC.

This clonotype was observed once. The gene calls are TRBV24-1 and TRBJ1-2, with a tentative D call TRBD1 (5 bases). CDR3 length: 13 residues. The germline V gene has CDR1 KGHDR and CDR2 SFDVKD. The V end was cut by 1 base, the J end by 8 bases, with 10 bases between. CDR3 in DNA: TGTGCCACCAGTGATTTAGCGTCAGGGGGCTACACCTTC. This gives the protein CATSDLASGGYTF.